Presented here are 32 T cell receptor beta chains from one specimen sequenced in a study of blood T cell repertoires in COVID-19. The assay was immunoSEQ multiplex PCR, and TCRdb's table has in-frame clones only and misses some. This table has around 140,000 clones, over 80% appearing once. The specimen was peripheral blood. The receptors here all came from a man in his 60s with active or convalescent COVID-19.

The chain links TRBV11-2 to TRBJ2-2, with 8 bases that match TRBD2. V trimming: 4 bases; J trimming: 1 base; junction bases outside the gene matches: 5. The germline CDR1 and CDR2 sequences are SGHAT and FQNNGV. This CDR3 has 16 residues. DNA of the CDR3: TGTGCCAGCAGCTCGCCAGCGGGGGTGAACACCGGGGAGCTGTTTTTT. It codes for CASSSPAGVNTGELFF.

The rearrangement links TRBV27 to TRBJ2-1; 9 bases align to TRBD2. Per the germline V gene, CDR1 is MNHEY and CDR2 is SMNVEV (reference sequence). The CDR3 spans 15 residues. Losses at the gene ends were 5 bases for V and 7 bases for J; bases not matched to a gene: 9. The CDR3: CASSRLAVVSNEQFF. CDR3 nucleotides: TGTGCCAGCAGTCGACTAGCGGTCGTTTCGAATGAGCAGTTCTTC.

The gene calls are TRBV28 and TRBJ2-3, with TRBD2 matching 11 bases. V lost 2 bases and J lost 0; bases outside the gene matches: 4. The germline gives CDR1 MDHEN, CDR2 SYDVKM. This CDR3 spans 17 amino acids. CDR3 sequence (DNA): TGTGCCAGCAGTTTAGTCCTAGCGGGAGGCAGCACAGATACGCAGTATTTT. Translation gives CASSLVLAGGSTDTQYF.

This chain joins TRBV7-9 and TRBJ1-6; a possible D gene is TRBD1 (5 bases). Deletions cut 2 bases from V and 6 bases from J, with 8 bases between. The germline V gene encodes CDR1 SEHNR and CDR2 FQNEAQ (reference sequence). The CDR3 is made up of 14 amino acids. CDR3 sequence (DNA): TGTGCCAGCAGCTTAATCGACAGTAATTCACCCCTCCACTTT. Encoded protein: CASSLIDSNSPLHF.

The rearrangement joins TRBV28 to TRBJ1-4; D remains unclear. The length of the CDR3 is 15 residues. CDR1 MDHEN and CDR2 SYDVKM come from the germline V gene. V was trimmed by 1 base and J by 5 bases, leaving 11 bases between them. Here the CDR3 reads CASSLSGLGNEKLFF. The CDR3 DNA reads as TGTGCCAGCAGTTTATCGGGATTGGGGAATGAAAAACTGTTTTTT.

V is TRBV18 and J is TRBJ1-1, with unresolved D. Deletions cut 0 bases from V and 4 bases from J, with 6 bases between. From germline, CDR1 is KGHSH and CDR2 LQKENI. This CDR3 has 13 residues. CDR3: CASSPPGGTEAFF. The CDR3 coding sequence is TGTGCCAGCTCACCACCCGGCGGCACTGAAGCTTTCTTT.

This chain uses TRBV5-1 with TRBJ2-7; 12 positions agree with TRBD1. The germline V gene encodes CDR1 SGHRS and CDR2 YFSETQ. The length of the CDR3 is 15 residues. The V and J ends lost 2 bases and 6 bases, in that order; junction bases with no gene match: 6. In DNA, the CDR3 is TGCGCCAGCAGCTTCTCCGGGACAGGGGGCTTCGAGCAGTACTTC. It yields the protein CASSFSGTGGFEQYF.

The chain employs TRBV7-2 and TRBJ2-5; D gene uncertain. Germline lookup yields CDR1 SGHTA and CDR2 FQGNSA. Trimming removed 0 bases from V and 5 bases from J, with 7 bases in between. The CDR3 runs to 13 residues. The CDR3 nucleotides are TGTGCCAGCAGCTTAGCGCGGCTTGAGACCCAGTACTTC. Translated, it gives CASSLARLETQYF. The whole variable domain, remainder taken from reference TRBV7-2 and TRBJ2-5, is GAGVSQSPSNKVTEKGKDVELRCDPISGHTALYWYRQSLGQGLEFLIYFQGNSAPDKSGLPSDRFSAERTGGSVSTLTIQRTQQEDSAVYLCASSLARLETQYFGPGTRLLVL.

The CDR3 DNA sequence: TGTGCCAGCAGTTCCGGGGCGGGGAGAGGTGAAAAACTGTTTTTT. Encoded protein: CASSSGAGRGEKLFF. V usage is TRBV27 and J usage is TRBJ1-4; TRBD1 might be the D (5 bases). Germline CDR1 MNHEY, CDR2 SMNVEV (reference sequence). Trimming stripped 4 bases from V and 7 bases from J, with 16 bases between. The CDR3 has 15 amino acids.

The chain combines TRBV7-3 with TRBJ1-3; D gene unclear. The CDR3 is made up of 14 amino acids. With 5 bases removed from V and 4 bases from J, the gap between germline ends came to 12 bases. Germline V CDR1 and CDR2: SGHTA, FQGTGA. The CDR3 DNA reads as TGTGCCAGCAGCAGCGGGATTTCGGGAAACACCATATATTTT. Residues: CASSSGISGNTIYF.

The chain links TRBV7-3 to TRBJ1-2; a weak D match, TRBD1 (6 bases). Trimming shortened V by 6 bases and J by 4 bases, and 24 bases separated the two germline ends. The CDR3 has 17 amino acids. Per germline, CDR1 SGHTA and CDR2 FQGTGA. The DNA for the CDR3 is TGTGCCAGCAGTTCAACCGGGACACGGAAATTCATCTATGGCTACACCTTC. Its translation: CASSSTGTRKFIYGYTF.

The sample holds one count of this clone. This chain uses TRBV24-1 with TRBJ2-5; D perhaps matches TRBD1 (7 bases). There are 15 residues in the CDR3. V lost 6 bases to trimming and J lost 5 bases, with 18 bases between them. Per germline, CDR1 KGHDR and CDR2 SFDVKD. The CDR3 region is CATSLNRGGGETQYF. The CDR3 nucleotides read TGTGCCACCAGTCTGAACAGGGGCGGAGGGGAGACCCAGTACTTC.

The V gene is TRBV18, the J gene TRBJ1-1; TRBD1 aligns across 10 bases. V shed 6 bases and J 0 bases; nucleotides not matched to a gene: 7. There are 16 residues in the CDR3. Germline V gives CDR1 KGHSH, CDR2 LQKENI. CDR3 region: CASSPGQGLVNTEAFF. DNA of the CDR3: TGTGCCAGCTCTCCGGGACAGGGGTTGGTGAACACTGAAGCTTTCTTT.

Here the CDR3 DNA reads TGTGCCAGCAGTTACCAATCGACAGGCGTCTCCACCTTC. Its translation: CASSYQSTGVSTF. The chain links TRBV6-6 to TRBJ1-2, with D possibly matching TRBD1 (6 bases). Trimming pared 2 bases from V and 13 bases from J, leaving 17 bases between. CDR1 MNHNY and CDR2 SVGAGI come from the germline V gene (reference sequence). This CDR3 contains 13 residues.

The chain uses TRBV19 and TRBJ1-3; D perhaps matches TRBD1 (5 bases). Looked up from germline, CDR1 is LNHDA and CDR2 is SQIVND (reference sequence). The CDR3 runs 14 residues. Between the trimmed V and J ends, which lost 7 bases and 1 base, there was a span of 11 bases. The CDR3 region is CASTARESGNTIYF. CDR3 nucleotides: TGTGCCAGTACCGCCAGGGAATCTGGAAACACCATATATTTT.

V and J are TRBV18 and TRBJ2-2; D is undetermined. The CDR3 sequence is 15 residues long. The V gene's germline CDR1 is KGHSH and CDR2 LQKENI. V was cut by 2 bases and J by 0 bases, with 7 bases left in between. CDR3 amino acids: CASSPSIANTGELFF. The CDR3 DNA follows: TGTGCCAGCTCACCATCTATAGCGAACACCGGGGAGCTGTTTTTT.

The CDR3 protein is CASTDWRDEQYF. The DNA of the CDR3 is TGTGCCAGCACCGACTGGAGGGACGAGCAGTACTTC. The chain couples TRBV5-4 to TRBJ2-7; possibly TRBD2 for D (6 bases). This CDR3 is built from 12 residues. The ends were cut back, 6 bases at V and 5 bases at J, with 12 bases in the middle. The germline gives CDR1 SGHNT, CDR2 YYREEE (reference sequence).

V gene TRBV5-1 combines with J gene TRBJ2-7; TRBD2 aligns across 8 bases. V trimming: 2 bases; J trimming: 9 bases; junction bases outside the gene matches: 4. Germline V gene data show CDR1 as SGHRS and CDR2 as YFSETQ. The CDR3 is 12 residues long. CDR3 region: CASSLAGVGQYF. The DNA for the CDR3 is TGCGCCAGCAGCTTAGCGGGAGTAGGGCAGTACTTC.

The chain has TRBV27 and TRBJ1-2; no clear D. The V and J ends lost 0 bases and 8 bases respectively, with 13 bases between them. The CDR3 is made up of 14 amino acids. CDR1 MNHEY and CDR2 SMNVEV come from the germline V gene (reference sequence). The CDR3 region has the DNA TGTGCCAGCAGTTTATCCCCAGATTTAAGAGGCTACACCTTC. It codes for CASSLSPDLRGYTF.

This clone was seen once. V and J are TRBV5-8 and TRBJ2-7; the match to TRBD1 covers 11 bases. Germline values: CDR1 SGHTS, CDR2 YDEGEE. The CDR3 loop spans 15 amino acids. Trimming took 5 bases from V and 3 from J; bases not matched to a gene: 7. CDR3 region: CASSSAGTGGYEQYF. CDR3 nucleotide sequence: TGTGCCAGCAGTTCAGCCGGGACAGGGGGCTACGAGCAGTACTTC.

CDR3 nucleotides: TGTGCCAGTTCGTGGGCAGGGGCCGCCGGGGAGCTGTTTTTT. This gives the protein CASSWAGAAGELFF. The rearrangement joins TRBV25-1 to TRBJ2-2, with a weak D call TRBD1 (6 bases). This CDR3 is 14 amino acids long. The germline gives CDR1 MGHDK, CDR2 SYGVNS. Trimming stripped 9 bases from V and 6 bases from J, with 17 bases between.

The chain combines TRBV6-2 or TRBV6-3 with TRBJ2-3; D is undetermined. CDR3 length: 14 amino acids. Trimming stripped 5 bases from V and 0 bases from J, with 9 bases between. Germline lookup yields CDR1 MNHEY and CDR2 SVGEGT. As DNA, the CDR3 is TGTGCCAGCAGTGAGGTAACTAGCACAGATACGCAGTATTTT. Residues: CASSEVTSTDTQYF.

The V gene is TRBV20-1, the J gene TRBJ2-5; perhaps TRBD1 as D (5 bases). Germline CDR1 reads DFQATT; CDR2 reads SNEGSKA (reference sequence). CDR3 length: 10 amino acids. V was clipped by 7 bases and J by 7 bases, with 10 bases between them. The CDR3 protein is CSVPQGTQYF. The CDR3, as DNA: TGCAGTGTCCCCCAGGGGACCCAGTACTTC.

The CDR3 bases are TGTGCCTGGAGTCCGGCAGGGGCGAACTATGGCTACACCTTC. Protein sequence: CAWSPAGANYGYTF. This sequence joins TRBV30 and TRBJ1-2; perhaps TRBD1 as D (6 bases). This CDR3 is 14 amino acids long. Germline loops: CDR1 GTSNPN, CDR2 SVGIG (reference sequence). The V end was cut by 2 bases, the J end by 2 bases, with 12 bases between.

This clone has just a few counts. This chain connects TRBV27 to TRBJ2-3, with 10 bases that match TRBD1. The germline V gene encodes CDR1 MNHEY and CDR2 SMNVEV (reference sequence). The V and J ends lost 8 bases and 1 base, in that order; junction bases with no gene match: 15. This CDR3 contains 18 residues. This CDR3 is CASQNEATGGFGTDTQYF. CDR3 bases: TGTGCCAGCCAAAACGAGGCGACAGGGGGCTTTGGCACAGATACGCAGTATTTT.

Of note for this clone: The sample contains more than one DNA sequence encoding this CDR3. V usage is TRBV7-9 and J usage is TRBJ1-5, with D possibly TRBD1 on 6 matching bases. V shed 5 bases and J shed 5 bases, with 10 bases lying between them. CDR3 length equals 13 residues. Germline CDR1 and CDR2: SEHNR and FQNEAQ (reference sequence). DNA of the CDR3: TGTGCCAGCAGCCTGGGGGCGGATCAGCCCCAGCATTTT. This translates into CASSLGADQPQHF.

The chain has TRBV3-1 (or the pseudogene TRBV3-2) and TRBJ2-7; 10 bases map to TRBD2. The junction had 10 bases not matched to a gene; V was cut back by 5 bases and J by 6 bases. The CDR3 is made up of 15 amino acids. CDR1 is LGHDT and CDR2 is YNNKEL in the germline V gene (reference sequence). This CDR3 reads CASSFSGRKSSEQYF. The DNA for the CDR3 is TGTGCCAGCAGCTTTAGCGGGAGGAAGTCATCCGAGCAGTACTTC.

A note on this clone: Other DNA sequences in this specimen translate into the identical CDR3. This chain connects TRBV6-5 to TRBJ1-4; no firm D call. The CDR3 contains 14 residues. V was shortened by 5 bases and J by 0 bases, with 7 bases between the two germline ends. The germline CDR1 and CDR2 sequences are MNHEY and SVGAGI. CDR3 nucleotides: TGTGCCAGCAGTCGAACAGCAACTAATGAAAAACTGTTTTTT. It is translated as CASSRTATNEKLFF.

Only a few counts were recorded for this clone. This specimen includes other DNA sequences encoding the same CDR3. The V and J genes are TRBV29-1 and TRBJ2-2; 11 bases fit TRBD2. The J segment lost 2 bases and the V segment lost 6 bases, leaving 2 bases of the junction unmatched. Germline V gene lookup returns CDR1 SQVTM and CDR2 ANQGSEA. The CDR3 covers 14 residues. CDR3 in amino acids: CSVGLAANTGELFF. The CDR3, as DNA: TGCAGCGTGGGACTAGCGGCAAACACCGGGGAGCTGTTTTTT.

The chain uses TRBV6-2 or TRBV6-3 and TRBJ1-1; 8 bases are a match to TRBD1. V shed 6 bases, J shed 6 bases, and the junction held 12 bases outside the gene matches. From germline, CDR1 is MNHEY and CDR2 SVGEGT. This CDR3 spans 15 amino acids. The CDR3: CASSPGDRPFPEAFF. CDR3 coding DNA: TGTGCCAGCAGCCCCGGGGACAGGCCTTTTCCTGAAGCTTTCTTT.

This clone showed up just a few times. V and J are TRBV7-9 and TRBJ2-5; 8 bases fit TRBD2. CDR3 size: 13 residues. Trimming took 5 bases from V and 14 from J; bases not matched to a gene: 13. Per the germline V gene, CDR1 is SEHNR and CDR2 is FQNEAQ (reference sequence). The DNA for the CDR3 is TGTGCCAGCAGCCCCCAGGGTAGCGGGACTGTTTACTTC. Encoded protein: CASSPQGSGTVYF.

The rearrangement joins TRBV7-6 to TRBJ2-7; D might be TRBD1 (6 bases). The CDR3 is 14 residues long. In germline, CDR1 is SGHVS, CDR2 FNYEAQ. Trimming cost V 5 bases and J 2 bases, with 13 bases left between them. CDR3 sequence (DNA): TGTGCCAGCAGCCCAGACAGGTCGACCTACGAGCAGTACTTC. Translated: CASSPDRSTYEQYF.